This T cell receptor (beta chain) was recorded in a study of T cell responses to AZD1222 COVID-19 vaccine. General study points: The donors showed a predominance of white British ancestry and of females, with possible underestimation of clonal diversity. Regions left unmutated in variants are reportedly the target of nearly half of spike-specific TCRs. Repertoires were obtained solely post-peak T cell response. Seropositive status at baseline applied to only a handful of AZD1222 recipients.

Assay: immunoSEQ multiplex PCR; the TCRdb copy retains only in-frame clones and omits some. The data contain approximately 92,000 clones, about 90% of them seen just once; the ten biggest clones take up around 8.1%. The CDR3 loop spans 13 amino acids. Trimming removed 6 bases at V and 6 bases at J, with 12 bases between. As concerns this clone: As yet, its antigen is unknown.

The sequence was obtained from an adult in good health. The material was peripheral blood, obtained on day 0 of AZD1222 vaccination. The V call is TRBV12-3 or TRBV12-4, the J call TRBJ1-5; D is unresolved. This CDR3 is CASRADTAQPQHF. In DNA form, the CDR3 reads TGTGCCAGCAGGGCCGATACAGCTCAGCCCCAGCATTTT.